Detailed here is one T cell receptor beta chain. The sample is drawn from a study of T cell changes during pregnancy in multiple sclerosis. The CDR3 length is 16 residues. V lost 4 bases and J 4 bases, leaving 19 bases between the germline ends. Here immunoSEQ multiplex PCR was the method, and the copy in TCRdb shows in-frame clones only, minus some. The top ten clones hold roughly 1.6% of a sample with some 67,000 clones, roughly 94% of them seen once. The sequence came from a female donor with multiple sclerosis, enrolled in a pregnancy study. Here the sequenced sample was peripheral blood, taken after pregnancy. This chain links TRBV23-1 with TRBJ2-5; D perhaps matches TRBD2 (6 bases). TRBV23-1 carries the ORF label, with uncertain function. The CDR3 DNA reads as TGCGCCAGCAGTCCAAACAGGAGGGATCGTCCAGAGACCCAGTACTTC. Amino acid sequence: CASSPNRRDRPETQYF.